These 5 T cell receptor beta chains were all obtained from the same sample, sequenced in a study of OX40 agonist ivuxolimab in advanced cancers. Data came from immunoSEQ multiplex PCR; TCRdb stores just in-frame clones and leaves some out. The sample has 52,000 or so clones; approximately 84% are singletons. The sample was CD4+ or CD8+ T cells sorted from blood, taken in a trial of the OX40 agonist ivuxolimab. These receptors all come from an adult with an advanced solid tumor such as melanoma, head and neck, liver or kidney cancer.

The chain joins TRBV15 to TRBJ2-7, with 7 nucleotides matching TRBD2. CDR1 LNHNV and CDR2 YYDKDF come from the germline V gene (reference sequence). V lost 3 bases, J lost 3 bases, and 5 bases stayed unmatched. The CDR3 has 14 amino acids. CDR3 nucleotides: TGTGCCACCAGCAGGAACTCGGGGGGCTACGAGCAGTACTTC. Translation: CATSRNSGGYEQYF.

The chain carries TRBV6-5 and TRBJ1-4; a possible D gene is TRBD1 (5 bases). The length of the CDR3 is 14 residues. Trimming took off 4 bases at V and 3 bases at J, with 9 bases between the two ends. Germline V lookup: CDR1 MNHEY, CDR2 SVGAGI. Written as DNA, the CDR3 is TGTGCCAGCAGTTTAATAGGGGCTAATGAAAAACTGTTTTTT. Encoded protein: CASSLIGANEKLFF.

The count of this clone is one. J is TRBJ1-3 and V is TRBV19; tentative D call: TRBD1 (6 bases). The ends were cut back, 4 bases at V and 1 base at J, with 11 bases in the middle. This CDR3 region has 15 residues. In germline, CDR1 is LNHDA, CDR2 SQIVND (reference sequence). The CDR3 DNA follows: TGTGCCAGTAGTACCAGGGGTACGTCTGGAAACACCATATATTTT. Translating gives CASSTRGTSGNTIYF.

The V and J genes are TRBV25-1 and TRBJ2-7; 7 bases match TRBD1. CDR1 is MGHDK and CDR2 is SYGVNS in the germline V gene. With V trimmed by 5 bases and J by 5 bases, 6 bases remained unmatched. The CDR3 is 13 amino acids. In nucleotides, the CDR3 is TGTGCCAGCAGTCCCATAACAGGGGACGAGCAGTACTTC. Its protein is CASSPITGDEQYF.

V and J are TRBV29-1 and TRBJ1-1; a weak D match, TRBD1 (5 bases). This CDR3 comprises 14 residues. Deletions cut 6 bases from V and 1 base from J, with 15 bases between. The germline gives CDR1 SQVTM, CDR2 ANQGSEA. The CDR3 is CSVGRGFGNTEAFF. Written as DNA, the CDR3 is TGCAGCGTCGGGCGGGGGTTCGGGAACACTGAAGCTTTCTTT.